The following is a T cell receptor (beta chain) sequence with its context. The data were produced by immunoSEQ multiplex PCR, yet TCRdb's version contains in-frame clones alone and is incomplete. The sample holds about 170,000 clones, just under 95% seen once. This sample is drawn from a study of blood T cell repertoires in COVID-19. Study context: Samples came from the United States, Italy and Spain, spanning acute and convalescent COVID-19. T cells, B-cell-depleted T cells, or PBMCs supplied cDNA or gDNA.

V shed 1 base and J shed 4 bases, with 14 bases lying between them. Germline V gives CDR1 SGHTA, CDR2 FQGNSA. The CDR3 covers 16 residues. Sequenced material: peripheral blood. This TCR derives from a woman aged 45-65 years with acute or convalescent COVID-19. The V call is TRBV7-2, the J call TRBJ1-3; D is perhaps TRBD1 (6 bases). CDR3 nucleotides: TGTGCCAGCAGCTTAGGCCGGGGACATTCCGGAAACACCATATATTTT. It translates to CASSLGRGHSGNTIYF. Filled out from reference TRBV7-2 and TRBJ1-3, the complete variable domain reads GAGVSQSPSNKVTEKGKDVELRCDPISGHTALYWYRQSLGQGLEFLIYFQGNSAPDKSGLPSDRFSAERTGGSVSTLTIQRTQQEDSAVYLCASSLGRGHSGNTIYFGEGSWLTVV.